This TCR beta chain emerged from a study of blood T cell repertoires in COVID-19. On the study more broadly: In each case, the material was cDNA or gDNA derived from T cells, B-cell-depleted T cells, or PBMCs.

TCRdb's copy holds only in-frame clones and misses some; the assay was immunoSEQ multiplex PCR. The table lists about 35,000 clones, 75% to 90% of them singletons. The TCR comes from an elderly man with active COVID-19. Sequenced: peripheral blood.

The CDR3: CASRGPQQNTEAFF. CDR3 sequence (DNA): TGTGCCAGCAGGGGCCCCCAGCAGAACACTGAAGCTTTCTTT. The V and J genes are TRBV6-5 and TRBJ1-1, with no clear D. The CDR3 extends over 14 amino acids. Between the trimmed V and J ends, which lost 6 bases and 1 base, there was a span of 12 bases. The germline V gene has CDR1 MNHEY and CDR2 SVGAGI.